This T cell receptor (beta chain) derives from a study of cytomegalovirus exposure and HLA in healthy donors. On this clone: Its target is not known.

Broader study findings: CMV serostatus was the only recorded immune exposure for donors. It emerged from a later analysis that several of the most significant clusters appeared to be linked to common viral pathogens. After further analysis at a later stage, 15,000 to 20,000 TCR beta sequences were associated with HLA alleles at 0.05 false discovery rate.

The CDR3 has 14 amino acids. The PCR had 60 Vbeta and 13 Jbeta primers. Authors' methods: Among the unique TCR beta chains that a later analysis counted, about 81 million in all, about 10 million were shared. Data came from immunoSEQ multiplex PCR; TCRdb stores just in-frame clones and leaves some out. The V and J calls and clone size are taken from that table; D and trimming were inferred from the DNA. The table has some 190,000 clones, about 9.4% seen once; the top ten hold 1% to 1.5%. Sequenced: PBMCs. The TCR sequence derives from a woman in her twenties or thirties in good health and CMV-seropositive. The chain recombines TRBV1 with TRBJ2-5; TRBD2, the table's D call, lacks a check against the DNA. TRBV1 corresponds to a pseudogene. CDR3 region: CTSSQTRYQETQYF. The CDR3 DNA reads as TGCACCAGCAGCCAAACTAGGTACCAAGAGACCCAGTACTTC.